These T cell receptor beta chains were read from a single sample in a study of blood T cell repertoires in COVID-19. Profiling relied on immunoSEQ multiplex PCR, and the TCRdb table lists in-frame clones only, not all of them. The table has under 150,000 clones, 60% to 85% seen once. Sequenced sample: peripheral blood. These receptors were obtained from a woman older than 75 with active or convalescent COVID-19. Each CDR3 is given with its conserved first and last residue. D genes are given only for firm matches. Not every row has a clone size; where given, it reads once, few, many or a size class.

TRBJ1-4	-	-	TRBV6-5	CASSTAGFDEKLFF	TGTGCCAGCAGTACGGCGGGGTTTGATGAAAAACTGTTTTTT
TRBJ1-5	TRBD1	-	TRBV7-2	CASSLRGTGMSNQPQHF	TGTGCCAGCAGCTTAAGGGGGACAGGGATGAGCAATCAGCCCCAGCATTTT
TRBJ2-5	TRBD2	-	TRBV11-3	CASSLLSGGIQETQYF	TGTGCCAGCAGCTTACTTAGCGGGGGGATACAAGAGACCCAGTACTTC
TRBJ1-4	-	few	TRBV6-4	CASSRDTGEKLFF	TGTGCCAGCAGCCGGGATACTGGTGAAAAACTGTTTTTT
TRBJ2-2	-	few	TRBV7-6	CASSPRSTGELFF	TGTGCCAGCAGCCCCAGGTCAACCGGGGAGCTGTTTTTT
TRBJ1-1	TRBD1	-	TRBV30	CAWSHRGGTEAFF	TGTGCCTGGAGTCACAGGGGTGGCACTGAAGCTTTCTTT
TRBJ2-5	TRBD1	-	TRBV7-7	CASSLGTGRGETQYF	TGTGCTAGCAGCTTAGGGACAGGGAGGGGGGAGACCCAGTACTTC
TRBJ2-7	-	-	TRBV6-5	CASRSGTSHYEQYF	TGTGCCAGCAGGTCCGGGACAAGCCACTACGAGCAGTACTTC
TRBJ2-2	-	-	TRBV13	CASSSMNQQNTGELFF	TGTGCCAGCAGCTCGATGAACCAACAAAACACCGGGGAGCTGTTTTTT
TRBJ2-5	-	-	TRBV1	CTSSPRKDPGSEETQYF	TGCACCAGCAGCCCTCGGAAGGACCCGGGGTCGGAGGAGACCCAGTACTTC
TRBJ1-1	-	-	TRBV12-3/TRBV12-4	CASSFWGGTEAFF	TGTGCCAGCAGTTTTTGGGGAGGGACTGAAGCTTTCTTT
TRBJ2-3	TRBD2	-	TRBV3-1/TRBV3-2	CASSPTASERGGGTDTQYF	TGTGCCAGCAGCCCCACTGCCTCCGAGCGGGGGGGTGGCACAGATACGCAGTATTTT
TRBJ1-3	-	once	TRBV7-8	CASSSYKGDSGNTIYF	TGTGCCAGCAGCTCATACAAGGGGGACTCTGGAAACACCATATATTTT
TRBJ1-1	-	-	TRBV5-5	CASSLEQWNTEAFF	TGTGCCAGCAGCTTGGAACAGTGGAACACTGAAGCTTTCTTT
TRBJ2-1	TRBD1	-	TRBV18	CASNPGQGNEQFF	TGTGCCAGCAATCCGGGACAGGGTAATGAGCAGTTCTTC
TRBJ1-5	-	-	TRBV5-1	CASSVSGNQPQHF	TGCGCCAGCAGCGTGTCTGGCAATCAGCCCCAGCATTTT
TRBJ2-7	-	-	TRBV6-5	CASSYIWKGYEQYF	TGTGCCAGCAGTTACATCTGGAAGGGGTACGAGCAGTACTTC